Detailed here is one TCR beta chain. The entry originates in a study of blood T cell repertoires in COVID-19. Turning to the study itself: Spain, Italy and the United States supplied samples that represented acute and convalescent COVID-19.

V shed 3 bases and J shed 0 bases, with 9 bases lying between them. The length of the CDR3 is 15 residues. Germline assignment: CDR1 GTSNPN and CDR2 SVGIG (reference sequence). Sequenced by immunoSEQ multiplex PCR; TCRdb stores in-frame clones only, minus some. The data show 150,000 to 200,000 clones, roughly 82% seen once. Recovered status applied to Cohort 3 donors who had two consecutive negative PCRs. It also applied to those with clearance or with symptom resolution. The V and J genes are TRBV30 and TRBJ2-6, with no clear D. This TCR derives from a man in his fifties or sixties who had recovered from COVID-19. Sequences were obtained from PBMCs or T cells enriched from blood (not recorded which). CDR3 sequence reads: CAWRPHSSGANVLTF. The CDR3 nucleotides read TGTGCCTGGAGGCCACACAGCTCTGGGGCCAACGTCCTGACTTTC.